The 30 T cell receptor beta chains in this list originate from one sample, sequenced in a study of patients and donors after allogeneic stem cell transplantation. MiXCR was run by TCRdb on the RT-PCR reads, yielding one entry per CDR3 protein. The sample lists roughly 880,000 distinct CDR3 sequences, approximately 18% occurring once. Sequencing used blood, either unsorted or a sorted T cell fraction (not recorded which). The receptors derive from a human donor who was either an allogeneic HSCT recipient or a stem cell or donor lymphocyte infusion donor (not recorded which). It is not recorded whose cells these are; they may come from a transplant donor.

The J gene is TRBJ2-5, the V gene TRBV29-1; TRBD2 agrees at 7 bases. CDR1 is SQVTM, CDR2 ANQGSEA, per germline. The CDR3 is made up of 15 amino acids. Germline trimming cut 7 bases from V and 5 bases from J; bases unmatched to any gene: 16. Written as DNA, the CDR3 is TGCAGCGCGAGGTTCGCTAGCGGAGGCTTGGAGACCCAGTACTTC. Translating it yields CSARFASGGLETQYF.

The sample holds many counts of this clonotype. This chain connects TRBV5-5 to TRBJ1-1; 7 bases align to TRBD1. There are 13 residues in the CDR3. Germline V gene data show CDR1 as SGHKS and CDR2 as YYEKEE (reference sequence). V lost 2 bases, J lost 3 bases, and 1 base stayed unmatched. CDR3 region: CASSFTGDTEAFF. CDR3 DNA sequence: TGTGCCAGCAGCTTTACAGGGGACACTGAAGCTTTCTTT.

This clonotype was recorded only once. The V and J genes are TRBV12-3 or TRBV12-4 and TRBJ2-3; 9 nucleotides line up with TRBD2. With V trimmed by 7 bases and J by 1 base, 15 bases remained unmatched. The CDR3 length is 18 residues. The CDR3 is CASIPHPRIAGGTDTQYF. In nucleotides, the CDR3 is TGTGCCAGCATCCCCCACCCACGTATAGCGGGGGGCACAGATACGCAGTATTTT.

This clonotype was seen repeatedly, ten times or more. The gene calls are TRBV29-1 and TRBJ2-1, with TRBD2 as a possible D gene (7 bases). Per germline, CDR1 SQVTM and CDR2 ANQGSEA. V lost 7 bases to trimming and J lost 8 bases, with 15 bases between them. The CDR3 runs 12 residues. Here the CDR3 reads CSDRGGEYEQFF. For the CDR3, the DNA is TGCAGCGATAGGGGGGGAGAATATGAGCAGTTCTTC.

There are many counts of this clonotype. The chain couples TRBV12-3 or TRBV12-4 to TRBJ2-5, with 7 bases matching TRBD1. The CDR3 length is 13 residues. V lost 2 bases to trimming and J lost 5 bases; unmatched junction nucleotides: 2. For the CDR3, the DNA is TGTGCCAGCAGTTTATGGGACAGCGAGACCCAGTACTTC. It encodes CASSLWDSETQYF.

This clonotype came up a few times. CDR3 amino acids: CSAWTPSYEQYF. CDR3 nucleotide sequence: TGCAGTGCTTGGACACCATCCTACGAGCAGTACTTC. The rearrangement joins TRBV20-1 to TRBJ2-7; D is perhaps TRBD1 (5 bases). The CDR3 spans 12 residues. V lost 5 bases and J 1 base, leaving 9 bases between the germline ends. Germline loops: CDR1 DFQATT, CDR2 SNEGSKA (reference sequence).

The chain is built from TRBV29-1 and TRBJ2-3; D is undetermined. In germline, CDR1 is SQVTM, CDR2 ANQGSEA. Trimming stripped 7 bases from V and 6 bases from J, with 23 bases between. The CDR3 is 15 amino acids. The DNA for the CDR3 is TGCAGCGGTAAGGAGAGCAGTGTAGCATGGGATACGCAGTATTTT. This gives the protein CSGKESSVAWDTQYF.

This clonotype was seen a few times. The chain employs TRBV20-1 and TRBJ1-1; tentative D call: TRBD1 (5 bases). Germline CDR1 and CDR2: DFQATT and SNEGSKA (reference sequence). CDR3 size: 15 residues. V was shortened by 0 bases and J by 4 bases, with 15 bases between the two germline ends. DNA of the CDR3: TGCAGTGCTAGAGATTTCCGACAGTTACTCACTGAAGCTTTCTTT. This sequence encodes CSARDFRQLLTEAFF.

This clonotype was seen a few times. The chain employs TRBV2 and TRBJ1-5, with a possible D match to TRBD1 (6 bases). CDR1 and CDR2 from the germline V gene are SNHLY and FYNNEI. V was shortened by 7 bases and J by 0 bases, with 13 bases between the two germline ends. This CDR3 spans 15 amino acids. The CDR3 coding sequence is TGTGCCAGCAACAACAGGGTGGATAGCAATCAGCCCCAGCATTTT. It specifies CASNNRVDSNQPQHF.

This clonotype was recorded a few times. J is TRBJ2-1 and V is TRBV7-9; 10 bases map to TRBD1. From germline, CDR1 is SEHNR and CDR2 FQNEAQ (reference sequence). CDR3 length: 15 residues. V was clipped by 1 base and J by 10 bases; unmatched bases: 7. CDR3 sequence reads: CASSLGQGARREQFF. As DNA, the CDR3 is TGTGCCAGCAGCTTAGGACAGGGGGCCAGGCGGGAGCAGTTCTTC.

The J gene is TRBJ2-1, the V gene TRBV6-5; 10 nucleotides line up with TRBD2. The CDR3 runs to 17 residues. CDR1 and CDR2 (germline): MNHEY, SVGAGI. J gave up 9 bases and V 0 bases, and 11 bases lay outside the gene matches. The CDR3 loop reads CASSYSPSGSIIGEQFF. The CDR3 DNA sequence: TGTGCCAGCAGTTACTCGCCTAGCGGGAGTATTATTGGTGAGCAGTTCTTC.

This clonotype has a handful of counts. The CDR3 protein is CASSQVKGLAGSSSYNEQFF. CDR3 sequence (DNA): TGTGCCAGCAGCCAAGTGAAGGGACTAGCGGGTTCGAGCTCCTACAATGAGCAGTTCTTC. The rearrangement links TRBV3-1 to TRBJ2-1; 12 bases line up with TRBD2. The CDR3 sequence is 20 residues long. CDR1 is LGHDT and CDR2 is YNNKEL in the germline V gene (reference sequence). V dropped 1 base and J dropped 0; count of bases not matched to a gene: 10.

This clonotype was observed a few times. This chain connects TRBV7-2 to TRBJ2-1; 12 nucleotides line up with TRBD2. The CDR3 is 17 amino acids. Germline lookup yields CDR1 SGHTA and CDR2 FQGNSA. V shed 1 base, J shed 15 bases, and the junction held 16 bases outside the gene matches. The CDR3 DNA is TGTGCCAGCAGCTTAGGGCCCTCTAGCGGGGGGGCCACAGGGGGGTTCTTC. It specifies CASSLGPSSGGATGGFF.

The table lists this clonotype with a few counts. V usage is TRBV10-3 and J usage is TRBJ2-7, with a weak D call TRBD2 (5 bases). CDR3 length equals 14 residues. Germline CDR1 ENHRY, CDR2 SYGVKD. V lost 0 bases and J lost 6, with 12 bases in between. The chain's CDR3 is CAISESASLGEQYF. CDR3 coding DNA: TGTGCCATCAGTGAGTCGGCTAGCTTGGGCGAGCAGTACTTC.

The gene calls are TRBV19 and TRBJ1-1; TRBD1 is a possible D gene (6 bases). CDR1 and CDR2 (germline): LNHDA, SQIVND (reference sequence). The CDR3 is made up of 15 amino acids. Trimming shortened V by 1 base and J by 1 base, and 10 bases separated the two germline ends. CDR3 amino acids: CASSIGGGTNTEAFF. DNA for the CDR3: TGTGCCAGTAGTATAGGTGGGGGCACGAACACTGAAGCTTTCTTT.

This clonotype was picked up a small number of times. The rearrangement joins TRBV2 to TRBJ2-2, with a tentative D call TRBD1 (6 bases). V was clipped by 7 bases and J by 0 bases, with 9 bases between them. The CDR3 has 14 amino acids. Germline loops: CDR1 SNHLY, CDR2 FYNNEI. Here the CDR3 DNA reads TGTGCCAGCAAGGGGGATGCGAACACCGGGGAGCTGTTTTTT. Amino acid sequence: CASKGDANTGELFF.

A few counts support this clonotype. The CDR3 protein is CASNPGISYNEQFF. The CDR3 DNA follows: TGCGCCAGCAACCCGGGAATTTCCTACAATGAGCAGTTCTTC. This chain connects TRBV5-1 to TRBJ2-1; D might be TRBD2 (5 bases). Germline-derived CDR1 and CDR2 are SGHRS and YFSETQ. The CDR3 length is 14 residues. V was trimmed by 6 bases and J by 1 base, leaving 11 bases between them.

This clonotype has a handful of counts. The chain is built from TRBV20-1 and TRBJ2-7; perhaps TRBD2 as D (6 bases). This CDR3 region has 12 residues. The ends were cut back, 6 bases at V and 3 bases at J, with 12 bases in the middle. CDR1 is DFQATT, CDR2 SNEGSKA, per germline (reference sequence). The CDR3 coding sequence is TGCAGTGCGATGGCGGGGAGCTACGAGCAGTACTTC. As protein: CSAMAGSYEQYF.

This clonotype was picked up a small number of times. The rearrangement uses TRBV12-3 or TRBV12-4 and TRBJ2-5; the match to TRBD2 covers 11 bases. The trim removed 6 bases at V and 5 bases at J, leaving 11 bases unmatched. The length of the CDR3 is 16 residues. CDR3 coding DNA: TGTGCCAGCAGCCAGATCAGCCTAGCGGGGGGTGAGACCCAGTACTTC. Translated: CASSQISLAGGETQYF.

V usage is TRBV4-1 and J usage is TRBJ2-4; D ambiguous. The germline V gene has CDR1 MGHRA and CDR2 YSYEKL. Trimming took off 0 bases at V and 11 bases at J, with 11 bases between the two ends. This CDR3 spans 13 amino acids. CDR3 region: CASSQEQGMVQYF. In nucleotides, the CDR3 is TGCGCCAGCAGCCAAGAACAAGGGATGGTTCAGTACTTC.

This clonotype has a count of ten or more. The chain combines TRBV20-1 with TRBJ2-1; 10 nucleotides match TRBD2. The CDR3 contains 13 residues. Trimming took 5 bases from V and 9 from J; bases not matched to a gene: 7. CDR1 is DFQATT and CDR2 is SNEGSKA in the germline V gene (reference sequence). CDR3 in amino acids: CSAGLAGVSEQFF. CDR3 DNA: TGCAGTGCTGGGCTAGCGGGGGTTAGTGAGCAGTTCTTC.

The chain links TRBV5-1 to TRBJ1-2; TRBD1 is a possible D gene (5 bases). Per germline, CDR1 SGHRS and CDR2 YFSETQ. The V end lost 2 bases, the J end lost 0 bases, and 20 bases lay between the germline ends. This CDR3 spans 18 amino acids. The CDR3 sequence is CASSFAGGSGPSNYGYTF. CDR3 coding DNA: TGCGCCAGCAGCTTTGCGGGGGGTTCCGGACCTTCTAACTATGGCTACACCTTC. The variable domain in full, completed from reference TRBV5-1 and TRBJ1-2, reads KAGVTQTPRYLIKTRGQQVTLSCSPISGHRSVSWYQQTPGQGLQFLFEYFSETQRNKGNFPGRFSGRQFSNSRSEMNVSTLELGDSALYLCASSFAGGSGPSNYGYTFGSGTRLTVV.

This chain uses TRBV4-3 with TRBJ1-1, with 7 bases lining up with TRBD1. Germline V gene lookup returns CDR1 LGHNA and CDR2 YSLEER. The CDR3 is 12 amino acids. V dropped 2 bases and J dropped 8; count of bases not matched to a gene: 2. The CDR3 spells CASSQLTGEAFF. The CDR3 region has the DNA TGCGCCAGCAGCCAACTGACAGGGGAAGCTTTCTTT.

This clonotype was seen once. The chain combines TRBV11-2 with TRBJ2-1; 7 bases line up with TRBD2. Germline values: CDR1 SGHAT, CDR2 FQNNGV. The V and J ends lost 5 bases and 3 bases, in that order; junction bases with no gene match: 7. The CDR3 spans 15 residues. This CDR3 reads CASSGTGTIYNEQFF. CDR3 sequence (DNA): TGTGCCAGCAGCGGGACTGGGACTATCTACAATGAGCAGTTCTTC.

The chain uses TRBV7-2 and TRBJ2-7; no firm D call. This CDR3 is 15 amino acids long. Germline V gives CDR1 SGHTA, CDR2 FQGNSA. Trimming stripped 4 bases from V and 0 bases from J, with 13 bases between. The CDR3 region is CASSYRAGASYEQYF. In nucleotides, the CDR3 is TGTGCCAGCAGCTACCGGGCAGGAGCCTCCTACGAGCAGTACTTC.

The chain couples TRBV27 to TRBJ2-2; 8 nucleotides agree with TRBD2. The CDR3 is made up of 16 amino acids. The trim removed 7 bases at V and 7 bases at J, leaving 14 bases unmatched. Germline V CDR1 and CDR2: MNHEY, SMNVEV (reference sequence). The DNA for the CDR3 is TGTGCCAGCATCAATCGAGCGGGAGTATCTGGCGGGGAGCTGTTTTTT. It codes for CASINRAGVSGGELFF.

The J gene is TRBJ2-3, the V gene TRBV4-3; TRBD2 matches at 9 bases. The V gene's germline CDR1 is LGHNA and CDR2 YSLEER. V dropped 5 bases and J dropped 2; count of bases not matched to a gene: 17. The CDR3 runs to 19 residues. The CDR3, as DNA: TGCGCCAGCAGCAACCCTCACTTCTCAGCGGGGGGCCCCACAGATACGCAGTATTTT. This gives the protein CASSNPHFSAGGPTDTQYF.

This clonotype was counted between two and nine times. CDR3 in amino acids: CASTQGFEGANVLTF. Written as DNA, the CDR3 is TGCGCCAGCACACAGGGTTTCGAGGGGGCCAACGTCCTGACTTTC. The J gene is TRBJ2-6, the V gene TRBV5-1; perhaps TRBD1 as D (6 bases). The V gene's germline CDR1 is SGHRS and CDR2 YFSETQ. The CDR3 contains 15 residues. V was trimmed by 6 bases and J by 4 bases, leaving 14 bases between them. The variable domain in full, with the rest retrieved from reference TRBV5-1 and TRBJ2-6, is KAGVTQTPRYLIKTRGQQVTLSCSPISGHRSVSWYQQTPGQGLQFLFEYFSETQRNKGNFPGRFSGRQFSNSRSEMNVSTLELGDSALYLCASTQGFEGANVLTFGAGSRLTVL.

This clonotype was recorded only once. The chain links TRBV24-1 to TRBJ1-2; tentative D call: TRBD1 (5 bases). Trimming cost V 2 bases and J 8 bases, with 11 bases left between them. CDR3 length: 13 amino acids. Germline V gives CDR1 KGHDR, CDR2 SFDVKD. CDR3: CATSDWDGDGYTF. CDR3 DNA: TGTGCCACCAGTGATTGGGACGGGGACGGCTACACCTTC.

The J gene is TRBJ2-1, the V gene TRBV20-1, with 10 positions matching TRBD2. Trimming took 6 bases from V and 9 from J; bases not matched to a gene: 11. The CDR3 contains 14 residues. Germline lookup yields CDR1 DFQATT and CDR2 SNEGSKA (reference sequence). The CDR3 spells CSAARTSGLGEQFF. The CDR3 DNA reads TGCAGTGCGGCCCGGACTAGCGGACTAGGTGAGCAGTTCTTC.